Listed below are T cell receptor beta chains from one sample, sequenced in a study of beta chain features in type 1 diabetes. Clones were sequenced by immunoSEQ multiplex PCR, and TCRdb holds only the in-frame ones, with some missing. The profile shows approximately 44,000 clones, under 65% of them singletons. The specimen sequenced was Tregs from blood. The receptor source for this set is a woman aged 18-29 years in good health. Each CDR3 is given with its conserved first and last residue. The order of the fields is V gene, D gene, clone size, J gene, CDR3 protein, CDR3 DNA. The D gene is left open where the match is weak. A clone size is listed for some rows: how often the clone was seen (once, few, many), or a class if it is expanded.

TRBV6-6	.	.	TRBJ2-7	CDSSYGFRGAKYEQYF	TGTGACAGCAGTTACGGATTTCGGGGGGCGAAGTACGAGCAGTACTTC
TRBV29-1	TRBD1	once	TRBJ2-7	CSVEAGTGGRQYF	TGCAGCGTTGAAGCTGGGACAGGCGGACGGCAGTACTTC
TRBV5-1	.	.	TRBJ2-1	CASSLLRQGGEQFF	TGCGCCAGCAGCCTCCTCCGACAGGGAGGTGAGCAGTTCTTC
TRBV29-1	.	.	TRBJ2-7	CSVDGQGSREQYF	TGCAGCGTTGACGGTCAGGGTTCCCGCGAGCAGTACTTC
TRBV28	.	.	TRBJ2-7	CASSPTGARSEQYF	TGTGCCAGCAGCCCCACAGGCGCCCGGAGCGAGCAGTACTTC
TRBV6-1	TRBD1	.	TRBJ2-5	CASNDRGYGETQYF	TGTGCCAGTAACGACAGGGGGTACGGAGAGACCCAGTACTTC
TRBV6-5	.	few	TRBJ2-7	CASSFSIGTAGGEQYF	TGTGCCAGCAGTTTCTCTATCGGGACAGCGGGCGGCGAGCAGTACTTC
TRBV28	TRBD1	.	TRBJ1-2	CASSPPGQTGYTF	TGTGCCAGCAGCCCTCCGGGACAGACTGGCTACACCTTC
TRBV7-2	TRBD2	few	TRBJ2-7	CASSLATSGNYEQYF	TGTGCCAGCAGCTTAGCGACTAGCGGGAACTACGAGCAGTACTTC
TRBV5-1	.	few	TRBJ2-5	CASSSGTVYQETQYF	TGCGCCAGCAGCTCCGGGACTGTATACCAAGAGACCCAGTACTTC
TRBV5-1	.	few	TRBJ1-2	CASSPRTGNYGYTF	TGCGCCAGCAGCCCCAGGACGGGAAACTATGGCTACACCTTC
TRBV21-1	.	.	TRBJ2-7	CASSRGVACPYEQYF	TGTGCCAGCAGCAGGGGGGTAGCGTGTCCCTACGAGCAGTACTTC
TRBV5-4	.	.	TRBJ2-3	CASSLFRDTQYF	TGTGCCAGCAGCTTATTTCGAGATACGCAGTATTTT
TRBV7-8	.	few	TRBJ2-2	CASSLGLPGELFF	TGTGCCAGCAGCTTAGGTCTCCCCGGGGAGCTGTTTTTT
TRBV30	.	.	TRBJ2-7	CARGTVSYEQYF	TGTGCCCGGGGGACAGTTTCCTACGAGCAGTACTTC
TRBV19	TRBD2	.	TRBJ2-7	CASSPGTSGGHSYEQYF	TGTGCCAGTAGTCCAGGGACTAGCGGGGGCCACTCCTACGAGCAGTACTTC
TRBV19	.	.	TRBJ2-1	CASSPPLGRSSYNEQFF	TGTGCCAGTAGTCCCCCCCTGGGGAGGAGCTCCTACAATGAGCAGTTCTTC
TRBV9	TRBD1	.	TRBJ1-1	CASSVTGGIGTEAFF	TGTGCCAGCAGCGTTACAGGGGGGATTGGCACTGAAGCTTTCTTT
TRBV28	.	.	TRBJ1-2	CASSPTRDGYTF	TGTGCCAGCAGTCCTACCAGGGATGGCTACACCTTC
TRBV5-6	TRBD2	.	TRBJ2-3	CASSFSGLAPSNF	TGTGCCAGCAGCTTCTCCGGACTAGCGCCTTCGAATTTT
TRBV28	TRBD1	.	TRBJ1-2	CASSFPGGNYGYTF	TGTGCCAGCAGTTTCCCAGGGGGGAACTATGGCTACACCTTC
TRBV9	TRBD2	.	TRBJ2-3	CASSAHSGTSAPDTQYF	TGTGCCAGCAGCGCCCACTCCGGGACTAGCGCTCCGGATACGCAGTATTTT
TRBV29-1	TRBD1	few	TRBJ2-7	CSVELQQGAGEQYF	TGCAGCGTTGAGCTGCAACAGGGGGCTGGCGAGCAGTACTTC
TRBV10-3	TRBD2	.	TRBJ2-1	CAIKNGGGSPDEQFF	TGTGCCATCAAAAACGGGGGGGGATCTCCCGATGAGCAGTTCTTC
TRBV2	.	.	TRBJ1-4	CASRGQGRGEKLFF	TGTGCCAGCAGGGGGCAGGGGAGAGGTGAAAAACTGTTTTTT
TRBV2	.	.	TRBJ2-2	CASKLEAGELFF	TGTGCCAGCAAGCTAGAGGCCGGGGAGCTGTTTTTT
TRBV5-1	TRBD2	.	TRBJ2-2	CASSPGLAANTGELFF	TGCGCCAGCAGCCCGGGACTAGCGGCGAACACCGGGGAGCTGTTTTTT
TRBV7-9	.	few	TRBJ2-3	CASSDPGESTDTQYF	TGTGCCAGCAGCGATCCGGGTGAGAGCACAGATACGCAGTATTTT
TRBV10-3	TRBD2	few	TRBJ2-2	CAIGGSTGELFF	TGTGCCATCGGCGGGAGCACCGGGGAGCTGTTTTTT
TRBV5-1	TRBD2	.	TRBJ2-7	CASSLTSGYEQYF	TGCGCCAGCAGCTTAACTAGCGGATACGAGCAGTACTTC
TRBV6-1	TRBD1	.	TRBJ1-2	CASSGLTGGALGYTF	TGTGCCAGCAGTGGACTAACAGGGGGCGCATTGGGCTACACCTTC
TRBV5-8	.	.	TRBJ2-5	CASSLIGGETQYF	TGTGCCAGCAGCTTAATCGGAGGGGAGACCCAGTACTTC
TRBV6-6	.	.	TRBJ2-7	CASSMDRAEQYF	TGTGCCAGCAGCATGGACAGAGCCGAGCAGTACTTC